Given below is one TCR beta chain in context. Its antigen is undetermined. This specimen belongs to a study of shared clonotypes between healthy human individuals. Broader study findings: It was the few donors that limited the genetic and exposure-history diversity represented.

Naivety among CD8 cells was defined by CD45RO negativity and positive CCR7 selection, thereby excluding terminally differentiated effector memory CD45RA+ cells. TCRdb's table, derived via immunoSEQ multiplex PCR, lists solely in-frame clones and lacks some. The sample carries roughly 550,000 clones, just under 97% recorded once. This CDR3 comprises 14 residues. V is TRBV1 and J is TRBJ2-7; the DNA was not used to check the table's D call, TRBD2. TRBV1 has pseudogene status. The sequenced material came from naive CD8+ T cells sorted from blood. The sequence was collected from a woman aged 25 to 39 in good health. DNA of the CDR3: TGCACCAGCAGCCAACAGCGGGAAGAGAACGAGCAGTACTTC. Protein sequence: CTSSQQREENEQYF.